The source of this TCR beta chain is a study of cytomegalovirus exposure and HLA in healthy donors. V gave up 4 bases and J gave up 0 bases, with 9 bases separating them. From germline, CDR1 is GTSNPN and CDR2 SVGIG (reference sequence). The length of the CDR3 is 13 residues. Data came from immunoSEQ multiplex PCR; TCRdb stores just in-frame clones and leaves some out. Altogether over 100,000 clones are present, approximately 91% being singletons, with the ten largest covering 2% to 2.5%. This chain uses TRBV30 with TRBJ1-1, with D unresolved. Sequencing was performed on PBMCs. The sequence was obtained from a woman between 18 and 29 years old in good health and CMV-seronegative. In DNA form, the CDR3 reads TGTGCCTGGAATGGAGCCGTGAACACTGAAGCTTTCTTT. As protein: CAWNGAVNTEAFF. Full variable domain (outside the CDR3, taken from reference TRBV30 and TRBJ1-1): SQTIHQWPATLVQPVGSPLSLECTVEGTSNPNLYWYRQAAGRGLQLLFYSVGIGQISSEVPQNLSASRPQDRQFILSSKKLLLSDSGFYLCAWNGAVNTEAFFGQGTRLTVV.